This entry lists 28 T cell receptor beta chains sequenced from one sample in a study of T cells expressing NK-cell markers. After re-calling the 5' RACE reads, TCRdb lists one entry per CDR3 protein, DNA absent. This sample's table reports roughly 120,000 distinct CDR3 sequences. Material for sequencing was blood T cells: a sorted CD56 or NKG2C T cell subset, CD4+ or CD8+ T cells, or bulk PBMC T cells (not recorded which). The origin of the receptors is a woman between 18 and 70 years old in good health.

The CDR3 reads CASNDRSTDTQYF. This sequence joins TRBV27 and TRBJ2-3; checking the TCRdb D call of TRBD1 is not possible without DNA. The CDR3 length is 13 residues. Germline lookup yields CDR1 MNHEY and CDR2 SMNVEV (reference sequence).

The V call is TRBV12-3 or TRBV12-4, the J call TRBJ2-3; absent DNA, TCRdb's TRBD2 call cannot be checked. This CDR3 has 16 residues. CDR3 in amino acids: CASSYLAGGSTDTQYF.

This chain joins TRBV19 and TRBJ1-5; TCRdb's D gene call, TRBD1, goes unchecked for lack of DNA. This CDR3 is built from 16 residues. CDR1 and CDR2 from the germline V gene are LNHDA and SQIVND (reference sequence). The chain's CDR3 is CASSTSDRGFNQPQHF. The whole variable domain, filled in from reference TRBV19 and TRBJ1-5, reads DGGITQSPKYLFRKEGQNVTLSCEQNLNHDAMYWYRQDPGQGLRLIYYSQIVNDFQKGDIAEGYSVSREKKESFPLTVTSAQKNPTAFYLCASSTSDRGFNQPQHFGDGTRLSIL.

The rearrangement links TRBV10-3 to TRBJ2-7; TCRdb reports TRBD2, a call that lacks DNA to check it against. The CDR3 is 14 residues long. Germline CDR1 ENHRY, CDR2 SYGVKD. The CDR3 loop reads CAISELAGVNEQYF.

V is TRBV3-1 and J is TRBJ2-5; TCRdb designates TRBD2, a call that cannot be tested without DNA. Germline CDR1 is LGHDT and CDR2 is YNNKEL (reference sequence). CDR3 length: 19 residues. The CDR3 is CASSQVASGARVISETQYF.

The genes are TRBV7-9 and TRBJ1-6; TCRdb names TRBD1, which stays unverified in the absence of DNA. This CDR3 spans 16 amino acids. Germline V gives CDR1 SEHNR, CDR2 FQNEAQ (reference sequence). The CDR3 reads CASSSQTGVDRSPLHF.

The CDR3 here is CASSFAGQEHYEQYF. V and J are TRBV27 and TRBJ2-7; TCRdb's D gene call, TRBD1, goes unchecked for lack of DNA. Germline-derived CDR1 and CDR2 are MNHEY and SMNVEV (reference sequence). The CDR3 spans 15 residues.

The J gene is TRBJ2-1, the V gene TRBV3-1; TCRdb's D call of TRBD2 is untestable without DNA. Germline CDR1 LGHDT, CDR2 YNNKEL (reference sequence). The CDR3 is 16 residues long. CDR3 residues: CASSQTSGSSYNEQFF.

V gene TRBV29-1 combines with J gene TRBJ1-5. The V gene's germline CDR1 is SQVTM and CDR2 ANQGSEA. This CDR3 has 13 residues. Here the CDR3 reads CSVEGGLNQPQHF.

J is TRBJ2-2 and V is TRBV12-3 or TRBV12-4; TCRdb's D call, TRBD2, is unchecked because there is no DNA. CDR3 size: 14 residues. CDR3 region: CASSLSAGFGELFF.

The gene calls are TRBV13 and TRBJ1-3. The CDR3 sequence is 15 residues long. Germline V lookup: CDR1 PRHDT, CDR2 FYEKMQ (reference sequence). The CDR3 loop reads CASSLGGTSGNTIYF. Filled out from reference TRBV13 and TRBJ1-3, the complete variable domain reads AAGVIQSPRHLIKEKRETATLKCYPIPRHDTVYWYQQGPGQDPQFLISFYEKMQSDKGSIPDRFSAQQFSDYHSELNMSSLELGDSALYFCASSLGGTSGNTIYFGEGSWLTVV.

V and J are TRBV12-3 or TRBV12-4 and TRBJ1-1. This CDR3 contains 14 residues. CDR3 residues: CASSSGLENTEAFF.

This sequence joins TRBV20-1 and TRBJ2-5. Germline V gene sequence: CDR1 DFQATT, CDR2 SNEGSKA (reference sequence). The CDR3 runs 15 residues. The CDR3 spells CSARSPSSLQETQYF.

The chain has TRBV11-2 and TRBJ1-3; TCRdb gives TRBD1 as the D gene, but with no DNA this cannot be confirmed. This CDR3 has 15 amino acids. Germline assignment: CDR1 SGHAT and CDR2 FQNNGV. CDR3 region: CASSQTQDPGNTIYF.

The chain employs TRBV7-6 and TRBJ1-1. Germline CDR1 and CDR2: SGHVS and FNYEAQ. This CDR3 has 15 amino acids. CDR3 region: CASSPGPTPNTEAFF.

The V and J genes are TRBV4-3 and TRBJ1-3; TCRdb outputs TRBD1, but without DNA this stays unchecked. The CDR3 runs 18 residues. CDR1 LGHNA and CDR2 YSLEER come from the germline V gene. CDR3 protein: CASSQEAGGGRAGNTIYF.

The V gene is TRBV5-1, the J gene TRBJ1-3. The CDR3 runs 15 residues. Germline loops: CDR1 SGHRS, CDR2 YFSETQ. The chain's CDR3 is CASSFDVLSGNTIYF.

The chain employs TRBV12-3 or TRBV12-4 and TRBJ2-5; lacking DNA, the TRBD1 call made by TCRdb goes unchecked. The CDR3 length is 15 residues. The CDR3 reads CASTLEGTVQESQYF.

The V call is TRBV12-3 or TRBV12-4, the J call TRBJ2-1; the TRBD2 assignment by TCRdb is unverifiable without DNA. CDR3 size: 15 residues. The CDR3 here is CASSLDLAGVYEQFF.

The rearrangement uses TRBV5-6 and TRBJ2-1; TCRdb indicates TRBD2, and absent DNA this call remains unverified. Germline loops: CDR1 SGHDT, CDR2 YYEEEE. The CDR3 runs to 15 residues. This CDR3 is CASGGGLAWNNEQFF.

The rearrangement joins TRBV20-1 to TRBJ2-3. CDR1 and CDR2 (germline): DFQATT, SNEGSKA (reference sequence). CDR3 length: 14 residues. CDR3 sequence: CSARDFTDTDTQYF.

The J gene is TRBJ2-2, the V gene TRBV19. The CDR3 has 12 residues. The germline V gene has CDR1 LNHDA and CDR2 SQIVND (reference sequence). The CDR3: CASSISVGELFF.

The V call is TRBV12-3 or TRBV12-4, the J call TRBJ2-1; TCRdb names TRBD1, which stays unverified in the absence of DNA. The CDR3 sequence is 13 residues long. The CDR3 is CASSWGPGNEQFF.

V and J are TRBV4-1 and TRBJ1-1. Germline CDR1 reads MGHRA; CDR2 reads YSYEKL. The CDR3 spans 16 residues. This CDR3 is CASSQDLTIGVAEAFF.

The gene calls are TRBV12-3 or TRBV12-4 and TRBJ2-3; TCRdb names TRBD2, which stays unverified in the absence of DNA. The CDR3 has 15 residues. The CDR3 spells CASSSTSGGADTQYF.

The chain carries TRBV12-3 or TRBV12-4 and TRBJ2-2. The CDR3 is made up of 15 amino acids. The CDR3 sequence is CASSLLASNTGELFF.

The V call is TRBV5-4, the J call TRBJ2-7; TCRdb indicates TRBD2, and absent DNA this call remains unverified. The length of the CDR3 is 15 residues. Germline CDR1 and CDR2: SGHNT and YYREEE (reference sequence). CDR3 sequence reads: CASSLASGGSYEQYF.

This chain links TRBV19 with TRBJ2-5; the TCRdb call, TRBD1, lacks DNA for checking. Germline V CDR1 and CDR2: LNHDA, SQIVND (reference sequence). The CDR3 length is 12 residues. The CDR3 sequence: CASSSGEETQYF.